The T cell receptor (beta chain) under discussion was sequenced for a study of CD8+CD57+ T cells in acquired aplastic anemia. Across the whole study: Sorted CD4+ and CD8+ cells yielded 2.5 to 3.5 ug of DNA on average. CD4+ cell libraries from healthy donors averaged roughly 10 million reads.

Whole-study results and caveats: Researchers reported that CD8+ Simpson's diversity was not significantly different in patients versus controls. Patients and controls shared twenty-nine CD8+ CDR3 sequences.

This clonotype occurred many times. No antigen is known for it. The CDR3 loop spans 13 amino acids. J was trimmed by 2 bases and V by 3 bases; bases with no gene match: 1. CDR1 SQVTM and CDR2 ANQGSEA come from the germline V gene. Genomic DNA templated the TCR beta VDJ and CDR3 profiling. TCRdb re-called the reads with MiXCR, one entry per CDR3 protein. The sample holds about 400,000 distinct CDR3 sequences, approximately 70% seen once. The sequenced material came from sorted CD4+, CD8+, or CD8+CD57+ T cells (not recorded which) from PBMCs. The chain combines TRBV29-1 with TRBJ2-5; TRBD1 matches at 9 bases. The TCR sequence derives from a human donor in good health, serving as a control. The CDR3 coding sequence is TGCAGCGTTGACGGGACAGGGCAAGAGACCCAGTACTTC. As protein: CSVDGTGQETQYF.